Listed below are T cell receptor beta chains from one sample, sequenced in a study of vaccination effects on CD4 cells after COVID-19. Sequenced by immunoSEQ multiplex PCR; TCRdb stores in-frame clones only, minus some. The sample lists under 30,000 clones; roughly 74% were seen once. For these receptors, no antigen is known. The sample here was CD4+ T cells from PBMCs cultured with HCoV-NL63 spike peptides, taken before COVID-19 vaccination. Every receptor here comes from a human donor who received a COVID-19 vaccine. Both conserved end residues are part of each CDR3. Fields, in order: CDR3 protein, CDR3 DNA, J gene, V gene, clone size, D gene. A D gene is named only where the DNA matches it firmly. Rows give clone size only sometimes, using once, few, many, or a class for an expanded clone.

CDR3: CASSSPTGPGKTEAFF
DNA: TGTGCCAGCAGTTCCCCGACAGGGCCTGGGAAGACTGAAGCTTTCTTT
J: TRBJ1-1
V: TRBV6-9
size: few
D: TRBD1

CDR3: CASSLVNPEAFF
DNA: TGTGCCAGCAGCTTAGTTAATCCTGAAGCTTTCTTT
J: TRBJ1-1
V: TRBV7-2
size: -
D: -

CDR3: CASSLRTGRHPVNTEAFF
DNA: TGTGCCAGCAGCTTAAGAACGGGACGGCACCCGGTGAACACTGAAGCTTTCTTT
J: TRBJ1-1
V: TRBV7-9
size: -
D: -

CDR3: CASSTQETQYF
DNA: TGTGCCAGCAGCACTCAAGAGACCCAGTACTTC
J: TRBJ2-5
V: TRBV28
size: -
D: -

CDR3: CASSPGTNYGYTF
DNA: TGTGCCAGCAGTCCGGGAACAAACTATGGCTACACCTTC
J: TRBJ1-2
V: TRBV14
size: once
D: -

CDR3: CASSLSGLAHNEQFF
DNA: TGTGCCAGCAGCTTATCTGGACTAGCACACAATGAGCAGTTCTTC
J: TRBJ2-1
V: TRBV7-2
size: once
D: TRBD2

CDR3: CASRTREWDQPQHF
DNA: TGCGCCAGCAGGACCAGGGAGTGGGATCAGCCCCAGCATTTT
J: TRBJ1-5
V: TRBV4-1
size: few
D: -

CDR3: CASSRQGVNTEAFF
DNA: TGTGCCAGCAGTCGACAGGGGGTAAACACTGAAGCTTTCTTT
J: TRBJ1-1
V: TRBV7-2
size: few
D: TRBD1

CDR3: CASSPGRLSGNQPQHF
DNA: TGCGCCAGCAGCCCCGGTCGACTTAGTGGCAATCAGCCCCAGCATTTT
J: TRBJ1-5
V: TRBV4-1
size: -
D: -

CDR3: CASSPEVRDTQYF
DNA: TGTGCCAGCAGCCCAGAAGTTCGGGATACGCAGTATTTT
J: TRBJ2-3
V: TRBV5-8
size: -
D: -

CDR3: CASGLGTGTGNNEQFF
DNA: TGTGCTAGTGGTTTGGGGACCGGGACAGGTAACAATGAGCAGTTCTTC
J: TRBJ2-1
V: TRBV12-5
size: -
D: TRBD1

CDR3: CASHRGGQPQHF
DNA: TGTGCCAGCCACAGGGGGGGTCAGCCCCAGCATTTT
J: TRBJ1-5
V: TRBV12-3/TRBV12-4
size: -
D: TRBD1

CDR3: CASSLAAANTEAFF
DNA: TGCGCCAGCAGCTTGGCCGCGGCGAACACTGAAGCTTTCTTT
J: TRBJ1-1
V: TRBV5-1
size: -
D: -

CDR3: CASSTPGRSQYF
DNA: TGTGCCAGCAGCACCCCGGGGCGTTCGCAGTATTTT
J: TRBJ2-3
V: TRBV7-9
size: -
D: -

CDR3: CASSPRGRGLGTEAFF
DNA: TGTGCCAGCAGCCCAAGGGGGCGGGGGCTGGGCACTGAAGCTTTCTTT
J: TRBJ1-1
V: TRBV3-1/TRBV3-2
size: -
D: TRBD1

CDR3: CASSHEQGLVNEQFF
DNA: TGTGCCAGCAGCCACGAACAAGGTCTGGTCAATGAGCAGTTCTTC
J: TRBJ2-1
V: TRBV4-2
size: -
D: -

CDR3: CASSQAGRGFGNEQFF
DNA: TGTGCCAGCAGCCAAGCTGGCAGGGGGTTCGGCAATGAGCAGTTCTTC
J: TRBJ2-1
V: TRBV14
size: few
D: TRBD1

CDR3: CASTQGTSGDTQYF
DNA: TGTGCCAGTACTCAAGGGACTAGCGGAGATACGCAGTATTTT
J: TRBJ2-3
V: TRBV19
size: few
D: TRBD2

CDR3: CASSLGVLQYF
DNA: TGTGCCAGCAGCTTAGGGGTTTTGCAGTATTTT
J: TRBJ2-3
V: TRBV7-2
size: -
D: -

CDR3: CASNVEEQYF
DNA: TGTGCCAGTAACGTTGAGGAGCAGTACTTC
J: TRBJ2-7
V: TRBV19
size: -
D: -

CDR3: CASSGDRGTSDTQYF
DNA: TGTGCCAGCAGCGGTGACAGGGGGACTTCAGATACGCAGTATTTT
J: TRBJ2-3
V: TRBV11-1
size: -
D: TRBD1

CDR3: CSASLGTAYNEQFF
DNA: TGCAGCGCCTCCCTCGGGACAGCCTACAATGAGCAGTTCTTC
J: TRBJ2-1
V: TRBV29-1
size: -
D: TRBD1

CDR3: CASSKDRASTDTQYF
DNA: TGCGCCAGCAGCAAGGACAGGGCTAGCACAGATACGCAGTATTTT
J: TRBJ2-3
V: TRBV5-1
size: -
D: TRBD1

CDR3: CASLRGQGDFNEQFF
DNA: TGTGCCAGTCTTCGGGGACAGGGGGATTTCAATGAGCAGTTCTTC
J: TRBJ2-1
V: TRBV19
size: -
D: TRBD1